The 12 T cell receptor beta chains given below trace back to one sample, sequenced in a study of blood T cells in healthy people across ages. Primed by a sample-barcoded 5' primer and a J-beta primer mix, a second PCR proceeded for 7 to 11 cycles. TCRdb re-called the 5' RACE reads with MiXCR, one entry per CDR3 protein. Among roughly 1,700,000 distinct CDR3 sequences, 28% were seen once, and the ten largest hold about 8%. Sequencing was carried out using blood. The origin of the receptors is a woman in her thirties in good health.

This chain links TRBV27 with TRBJ1-1; D remains unclear. Trimming shortened V by 6 bases and J by 1 base, and 9 bases separated the two germline ends. Germline CDR1 is MNHEY and CDR2 is SMNVEV (reference sequence). This CDR3 is built from 13 residues. The CDR3 loop reads CASRRIENTEAFF. CDR3 in DNA: TGTGCCAGCAGGAGAATTGAGAACACTGAAGCTTTCTTT.

This clonotype was detected only a few times. The rearrangement links TRBV25-1 to TRBJ2-1; D ambiguous. V was shortened by 9 bases and J by 8 bases, with 11 bases between the two germline ends. Germline CDR1 MGHDK, CDR2 SYGVNS. This CDR3 contains 11 residues. The CDR3 region is CARPPRYEQFF. The CDR3, as DNA: TGTGCCAGGCCCCCGCGCTATGAGCAGTTCTTC.

This clonotype was detected only a few times. This chain uses TRBV6-6 with TRBJ2-7; unclear D gene. This CDR3 contains 12 residues. With 5 bases removed from V and 5 bases from J, the gap between germline ends came to 10 bases. The V gene's germline CDR1 is MNHNY and CDR2 SVGAGI (reference sequence). The CDR3 nucleotides are TGTGCCAGCAGTAACCTACGGAACGAGCAGTACTTC. Its protein product is CASSNLRNEQYF.

This clonotype was seen only a few times. The chain is built from TRBV7-9 and TRBJ2-7, with TRBD1 matching over 7 bases. V shed 5 bases and J 6 bases; nucleotides not matched to a gene: 4. This CDR3 is 12 amino acids long. Per germline, CDR1 SEHNR and CDR2 FQNEAQ (reference sequence). The CDR3 sequence is CASSPGTVEQYF. CDR3 sequence (DNA): TGTGCCAGCAGCCCAGGGACAGTCGAGCAGTACTTC.

The rearrangement uses TRBV6-5 and TRBJ2-1; 12 bases align to TRBD2. Germline trimming cut 4 bases from V and 7 bases from J; bases unmatched to any gene: 14. From germline, CDR1 is MNHEY and CDR2 SVGAGI. The CDR3 runs 18 residues. The CDR3 coding sequence is TGTGCCAGCAGTTTTCTGACTTCGCCGACTAGCGGGAGTAATGAGCAGTTCTTC. Its translation: CASSFLTSPTSGSNEQFF.

Details on this clonotype: Only one base separates this from a far larger clonotype, so it likely reflects a read error. The rearrangement uses TRBV7-8 and TRBJ2-5; no definite D call. Germline V gives CDR1 SGHVS, CDR2 FQNEAQ. CDR3 length: 12 residues. Between the trimmed V and J ends, which lost 5 bases and 5 bases, there was a span of 9 bases. The CDR3 is CASSIDRETQYF. Written as DNA, the CDR3 is TGTGCCAGCAGCATAGATCGGGAGACCCAGTACTTC.

This clonotype was seen only a few times. This chain joins TRBV20-1 and TRBJ2-7; weak D call: TRBD2 (5 bases). Between the trimmed V and J ends, which lost 3 bases and 4 bases, there was a span of 13 bases. Per germline, CDR1 DFQATT and CDR2 SNEGSKA (reference sequence). CDR3 length: 13 amino acids. The CDR3 here is CSARERYLYEQYF. The CDR3, as DNA: TGCAGTGCTAGGGAGCGGTACCTTTACGAGCAGTACTTC.

The chain joins TRBV29-1 to TRBJ2-1; 11 positions match TRBD2. The germline V gene has CDR1 SQVTM and CDR2 ANQGSEA. V shed 7 bases and J 7 bases; nucleotides not matched to a gene: 9. This CDR3 region has 14 residues. CDR3 residues: CSADLAGGWNEQFF. Here the CDR3 DNA reads TGCAGCGCCGACTTAGCGGGGGGGTGGAATGAGCAGTTCTTC.

The chain combines TRBV5-1 with TRBJ1-2; D is undetermined. The CDR3 has 16 amino acids. The germline V gene has CDR1 SGHRS and CDR2 YFSETQ. V was shortened by 5 bases and J by 0 bases, with 17 bases between the two germline ends. CDR3 nucleotide sequence: TGCGCCAGCAGTCTAGACATGGCCGCCTCTAACTATGGCTACACCTTC. Translating gives CASSLDMAASNYGYTF. Full variable domain (remainder filled in from reference TRBV5-1 and TRBJ1-2): KAGVTQTPRYLIKTRGQQVTLSCSPISGHRSVSWYQQTPGQGLQFLFEYFSETQRNKGNFPGRFSGRQFSNSRSEMNVSTLELGDSALYLCASSLDMAASNYGYTFGSGTRLTVV.

This chain uses TRBV6-4 with TRBJ2-1, with a weak D call TRBD2 (6 bases). The closer fit of TRBJ2-7 to the DNA end suggests the J call may be wrong. Germline CDR1 is MRHNA and CDR2 is SNTAGT. CDR3 length equals 17 residues. The CDR3 DNA reads as TGTGCCAGCAGTGAGCCTTCCGGGGGACGCTCCTACAATGAGCAGTACTTC. As protein: CASSEPSGGRSYNEQYF.

In its sample, this clonotype was seen a few times. The genes are TRBV29-1 and TRBJ1-1, with 7 bases matching TRBD1. V dropped 5 bases and J dropped 5; count of bases not matched to a gene: 8. The length of the CDR3 is 13 residues. The germline V gene has CDR1 SQVTM and CDR2 ANQGSEA. The CDR3 nucleotides are TGCAGCGTTCCGACAGGGTTAGGGACTGAAGCTTTCTTT. Protein sequence: CSVPTGLGTEAFF.

In the case of this clonotype: A much bigger clone sits one base away, suggesting this may be a read error. The genes are TRBV29-1 and TRBJ2-7; 8 bases map to TRBD2. The CDR3 is 13 residues long. V lost 4 bases, J lost 7 bases, and 9 bases stayed unmatched. Looked up from germline, CDR1 is SQVTM and CDR2 is ANQGSEA. The CDR3 sequence: CSVGTSRYNEQYF. CDR3 DNA: TGCAGCGTTGGGACTAGCCGGTACAATGAGCAGTACTTC.